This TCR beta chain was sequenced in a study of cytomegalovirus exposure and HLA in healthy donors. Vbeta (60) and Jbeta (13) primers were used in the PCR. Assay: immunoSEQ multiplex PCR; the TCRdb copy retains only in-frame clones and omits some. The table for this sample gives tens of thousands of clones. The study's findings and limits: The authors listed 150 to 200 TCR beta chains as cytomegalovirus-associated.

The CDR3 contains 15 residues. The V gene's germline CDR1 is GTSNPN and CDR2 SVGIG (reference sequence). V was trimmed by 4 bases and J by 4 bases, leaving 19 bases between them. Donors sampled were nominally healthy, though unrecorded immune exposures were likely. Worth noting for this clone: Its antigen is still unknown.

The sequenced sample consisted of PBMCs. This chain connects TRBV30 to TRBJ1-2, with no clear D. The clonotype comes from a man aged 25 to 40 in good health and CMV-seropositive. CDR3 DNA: TGTGCCTGGAAAAGAGAGGAGGCCGGAGTCTATGGCTACACCTTC. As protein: CAWKREEAGVYGYTF.